This T cell receptor beta chain was retrieved from a study of blood T cell repertoires in COVID-19. Overall study context: PBMCs, B-cell-depleted T cells, or T cells were the source of the cDNA or gDNA that made up the material.

This clone appeared once. The table came from immunoSEQ multiplex PCR; TCRdb's copy has only in-frame clones and leaves some out. Here the sample spans about 200,000 clones, approximately 90% being singletons. The CDR3 runs to 20 residues. Sequenced sample: peripheral blood. This sequence joins TRBV21-1 and TRBJ2-3; TRBD1, the table's D call, was not compared with the DNA. TRBV21-1 is deemed a pseudogene. This receptor was obtained from a man aged 60 to 75 with COVID-19, enrolled during active disease. The CDR3 sequence: CASHNFPVFWGLVSTDTQYF. The CDR3 DNA reads as TGTGCCAGCCACAACTTCCCCGTTTTCTGGGGGCTTGTTAGCACAGATACGCAGTATTTT.